These 24 T cell receptor beta chains originate from one sample sequenced in a study of cytomegalovirus exposure and HLA in healthy donors. Amplification used 60 Vbeta primers and 13 Jbeta primers. Here immunoSEQ multiplex PCR was the method, and the copy in TCRdb shows in-frame clones only, minus some. This table has roughly 150,000 clones, roughly three quarters appearing once. Input material: PBMCs. These receptors came from a middle-aged woman in good health and CMV-seropositive.

This rearrangement joins TRBV9 to TRBJ2-2; no reliable D call. The ends were cut back, 3 bases at V and 4 bases at J, with 13 bases in the middle. The CDR3 covers 15 residues. The germline V gene encodes CDR1 SGDLS and CDR2 YYNGEE. As DNA, the CDR3 is TGTGCCAGCAGCGCCTCGCACCACTCCACCGGGGAGCTGTTTTTT. This translates into CASSASHHSTGELFF.

The chain employs TRBV5-1 and TRBJ2-3; D ambiguous. Germline V CDR1 and CDR2: SGHRS, YFSETQ. V was shortened by 1 base and J by 4 bases, with 7 bases between the two germline ends. This CDR3 spans 13 amino acids. DNA for the CDR3: TGCGCCAGCAGCTTGAGCATGGCAGATACGCAGTATTTT. As protein: CASSLSMADTQYF.

V is TRBV6-1 and J is TRBJ1-2; weak D call: TRBD1 (5 bases). V lost 2 bases and J lost 4, with 11 bases in between. Germline-derived CDR1 and CDR2 are MNHNS and SASEGT. This CDR3 contains 14 residues. As DNA, the CDR3 is TGTGCCAGCAGTGAACGGGGGGGAGTCTATGGCTACACCTTC. Translation gives CASSERGGVYGYTF.

This clone came up a few times. The chain uses TRBV19 and TRBJ1-4; D gene unclear. Germline values: CDR1 LNHDA, CDR2 SQIVND (reference sequence). The length of the CDR3 is 14 residues. V was shortened by 5 bases and J by 4 bases, with 11 bases between the two germline ends. DNA of the CDR3: TGTGCCAGTAGTTACAACCGTGATAATGAAAAACTGTTTTTT. Its protein product is CASSYNRDNEKLFF.

About this clone itself: The junction differs from germline at one of its ends, possibly a read error. The CDR3: CASSSSTGPNTEALF. DNA for the CDR3: TGTGCCAGCAGCTCTTCTACAGGGCCGAACACTGAAGCTCTCTTT. The chain recombines TRBV28 with TRBJ1-1; D might be TRBD1 (6 bases). CDR3 length equals 15 residues. CDR1 and CDR2 (germline): MDHEN, SYDVKM.

CDR3 sequence: CASSLWGYEGETQYF. DNA of the CDR3: TGTGCCAGCAGCTTATGGGGTTACGAGGGAGAGACCCAGTACTTC. The V and J genes are TRBV7-3 and TRBJ2-5; D perhaps matches TRBD2 (5 bases). Per the germline V gene, CDR1 is SGHTA and CDR2 is FQGTGA. CDR3 length: 15 amino acids. The V gene lost 2 bases and the J gene lost 4 bases, with 14 bases spanning the gap.

The DNA for the CDR3 is TGTGCCAGCAGTGACGTGCTAGAGTCCTACAATGAGCAGTTCTTC. Protein: CASSDVLESYNEQFF. This sequence joins TRBV2 and TRBJ2-1; D remains unclear. V lost 3 bases and J lost 1, with 10 bases in between. Germline CDR1 SNHLY, CDR2 FYNNEI. This CDR3 is built from 15 residues. Full variable domain (outside the CDR3, taken from reference TRBV2 and TRBJ2-1): EPEVTQTPSHQVTQMGQEVILRCVPISNHLYFYWYRQILGQKVEFLVSFYNNEISEKSEIFDDQFSVERPDGSNFTLKIRSTKLEDSAMYFCASSDVLESYNEQFFGPGTRLTVL.

The gene calls are TRBV27 and TRBJ1-1; 8 bases line up with TRBD1. V lost 5 bases to trimming and J lost 5 bases; unmatched junction nucleotides: 4. This CDR3 is 13 amino acids long. Per the germline V gene, CDR1 is MNHEY and CDR2 is SMNVEV (reference sequence). The CDR3 sequence is CASSATGVTEAFF. The CDR3 region has the DNA TGTGCCAGCAGTGCGACAGGGGTAACTGAAGCTTTCTTT.

The chain couples TRBV7-9 to TRBJ2-1; 11 bases agree with TRBD1. The germline V gene has CDR1 SEHNR and CDR2 FQNEAQ (reference sequence). V lost 4 bases to trimming and J lost 4 bases; unmatched junction nucleotides: 3. The CDR3 has 15 residues. The CDR3 DNA is TGTGCCAGCAGCTCCCGGGACAGGGGGTACAATGAGCAGTTCTTC. Amino acids: CASSSRDRGYNEQFF.

CDR3 amino acids: CASSLSGTYEQYF. DNA for the CDR3: TGTGCCAGCAGCTTATCTGGTACATACGAGCAGTACTTC. V and J are TRBV5-6 and TRBJ2-7, with D unclear. The germline V gene has CDR1 SGHDT and CDR2 YYEEEE. The CDR3 covers 13 residues. Trimming removed 2 bases from V and 4 bases from J, with 10 bases in between.

J is TRBJ1-2 and V is TRBV28; D might be TRBD1 (5 bases). The CDR3 runs 13 residues. The V gene lost 6 bases and the J gene lost 8 bases, with 16 bases spanning the gap. Looked up from germline, CDR1 is MDHEN and CDR2 is SYDVKM. CDR3 DNA: TGTGCCAGCAGACAAACTCAGGGTTACGGCTACACCTTC. As protein: CASRQTQGYGYTF.

CDR3 residues: CASSYRAGAEKLFF. The CDR3 region has the DNA TGTGCCAGCAGCTACAGGGCGGGAGCGGAAAAACTGTTTTTT. The gene calls are TRBV9 and TRBJ1-4, with a possible D match to TRBD1 (6 bases). The germline CDR1 and CDR2 sequences are SGDLS and YYNGEE. This CDR3 comprises 14 residues. V lost 4 bases, J lost 8 bases, and 15 bases lay in between.

This clone was found once. At one of its ends the junction is not consistent with the germline gene, which may arise from a read error. The chain carries TRBV7-9 and TRBJ2-3, with 7 bases lining up with TRBD1. Germline V gives CDR1 SEHNR, CDR2 FQNEAQ (reference sequence). CDR3 length: 15 residues. CDR3 region: CSSSLVGGGTDTQYF. CDR3 DNA: TGTTCCAGCAGCTTAGTAGGGGGCGGCACAGATACGCAGTATTTT.

This chain connects TRBV19 to TRBJ1-3, with 7 bases matching TRBD1. There are 14 residues in the CDR3. The V gene end was trimmed by 5 bases and the J gene end by 7 bases; junction bases not matched to a gene: 8. Germline V gene lookup returns CDR1 LNHDA and CDR2 SQIVND (reference sequence). This chain's CDR3 is CASSVTGAANTIYF. The DNA for the CDR3 is TGTGCCAGTAGTGTCACAGGGGCCGCTAACACCATATATTTT. The full variable domain, its missing parts supplied by reference TRBV19 and TRBJ1-3, is DGGITQSPKYLFRKEGQNVTLSCEQNLNHDAMYWYRQDPGQGLRLIYYSQIVNDFQKGDIAEGYSVSREKKESFPLTVTSAQKNPTAFYLCASSVTGAANTIYFGEGSWLTVV.

This clone was picked up many times. V gene TRBV7-9 combines with J gene TRBJ2-5, with D possibly matching TRBD2 (6 bases). Deletions cut 5 bases from V and 5 bases from J, with 15 bases between. Germline V gene data show CDR1 as SEHNR and CDR2 as FQNEAQ (reference sequence). CDR3 size: 14 residues. The CDR3 is CASSPRTGRETQYF. DNA of the CDR3: TGTGCCAGCAGCCCGCGGACGGGGAGGGAGACCCAGTACTTC.

The V call is TRBV19, the J call TRBJ1-6; 7 nucleotides align to TRBD1. V dropped 8 bases and J dropped 7; count of bases not matched to a gene: 14. The CDR3 is 16 residues long. Per the germline V gene, CDR1 is LNHDA and CDR2 is SQIVND (reference sequence). The CDR3 nucleotides are TGTGCCAGTTCCCATCGACAGGGATCAGAAAATTCACCCCTCCACTTT. This translates into CASSHRQGSENSPLHF.

This chain links TRBV7-9 with TRBJ2-7; D is ambiguous. Germline CDR1 and CDR2: SEHNR and FQNEAQ (reference sequence). The CDR3 extends over 14 amino acids. V lost 5 bases and J lost 5, with 16 bases in between. CDR3: CASSLSVSSDEQYF. The CDR3 nucleotides read TGTGCCAGCAGCCTAAGTGTTTCATCGGACGAGCAGTACTTC.

The chain recombines TRBV7-9 with TRBJ2-5; unclear D gene. The V end was cut by 3 bases, the J end by 2 bases, with 16 bases between. This CDR3 comprises 16 residues. CDR1 and CDR2 (germline): SEHNR, FQNEAQ (reference sequence). CDR3 DNA sequence: TGTGCCAGCAGCTTTTCGTCAGGTTTCAATCAAGAGACCCAGTACTTC. This encodes CASSFSSGFNQETQYF.

The rearrangement links TRBV7-9 to TRBJ2-3; TRBD2 matches at 9 bases. V lost 5 bases and J lost 2; bases outside the gene matches: 5. The CDR3 covers 15 residues. Per the germline V gene, CDR1 is SEHNR and CDR2 is FQNEAQ (reference sequence). CDR3: CASSPRGGTTDTQYF. In DNA, the CDR3 is TGTGCCAGCAGCCCGCGGGGGGGTACCACAGATACGCAGTATTTT.

In this sample, this clone turned up a few times. J is TRBJ2-6 and V is TRBV7-9, with 10 bases identical to TRBD1. Germline CDR1 and CDR2: SEHNR and FQNEAQ (reference sequence). The CDR3 is 18 amino acids. With 2 bases clipped from V and 0 bases from J, the junction kept 4 bases outside the gene matches. The CDR3 nucleotides read TGTGCCAGCAGCTTAAGACAGGGGGCCTCCTCTGGGGCCAACGTCCTGACTTTC. It encodes CASSLRQGASSGANVLTF. The entire variable domain, with the rest obtained from reference TRBV7-9 and TRBJ2-6, is as follows: DTGVSQNPRHKITKRGQNVTFRCDPISEHNRLYWYRQTLGQGPEFLTYFQNEAQLEKSRLLSDRFSAERPKGSFSTLEIQRTEQGDSAMYLCASSLRQGASSGANVLTFGAGSRLTVL.

This clone was recorded a few times. This chain uses TRBV19 with TRBJ1-1, with D possibly matching TRBD1 (5 bases). The germline V gene encodes CDR1 LNHDA and CDR2 SQIVND (reference sequence). Trimming removed 7 bases at V and 10 bases at J, with 16 bases between. The CDR3 is 12 residues long. CDR3 residues: CASIGAGWTAFF. The CDR3 DNA reads TGTGCCAGTATTGGGGCGGGGTGGACAGCTTTCTTT.

This clone was counted ten times or more. Distinct nucleotide sequences in the sample also encode this CDR3. This rearrangement joins TRBV28 to TRBJ1-5; D gene unclear. V was cut by 4 bases and J by 0 bases, with 7 bases left in between. The CDR3 runs to 14 residues. CDR1 MDHEN and CDR2 SYDVKM come from the germline V gene. CDR3 loop: CASSSGHSNQPQHF. CDR3 DNA sequence: TGTGCCAGCAGTTCAGGCCATAGCAATCAGCCCCAGCATTTT.

Note on this clone: An end of the junction differs from the germline gene, which may be a read error. This CDR3 is CSSSQTSENIQYF. The CDR3 region has the DNA TGTTCCAGCAGCCAGACTAGCGAAAACATTCAGTACTTC. This rearrangement joins TRBV7-9 to TRBJ2-4; 8 positions match TRBD2. CDR1 and CDR2 (germline): SEHNR, FQNEAQ (reference sequence). The CDR3 covers 13 residues.

The chain employs TRBV27 and TRBJ2-7; D unclear. This CDR3 is built from 14 residues. Trimming stripped 6 bases from V and 2 bases from J, with 14 bases between. Germline V gene sequence: CDR1 MNHEY, CDR2 SMNVEV (reference sequence). CDR3 residues: CASSPQALPYEQYF. In DNA, the CDR3 is TGTGCCAGCAGCCCTCAGGCGCTACCCTACGAGCAGTACTTC.